The subject of this entry is one T cell receptor (beta chain). The data were taken from a study of siplizumab effects on memory and regulatory T cells. Repertoires were generated with immunoSEQ multiplex PCR, while TCRdb's copy carries only in-frame clones and drops some. The table records about 66,000 clones, just over 95% of them present only once. The sequenced sample was naive CD8+ T cells sorted from blood. The clonotype was recovered from a human donor in good health.

In DNA form, the CDR3 reads TGTGCCACCAGACAGGGGACGAGCTCCTACGAGCAGTACTTC. Its translation: CATRQGTSSYEQYF. The genes are TRBV7-9 and TRBJ2-7; 8 bases fit TRBD1. Per germline, CDR1 SEHNR and CDR2 FQNEAQ (reference sequence). The CDR3 has 14 residues. V lost 10 bases, J lost 0 bases, and 8 bases stayed unmatched.